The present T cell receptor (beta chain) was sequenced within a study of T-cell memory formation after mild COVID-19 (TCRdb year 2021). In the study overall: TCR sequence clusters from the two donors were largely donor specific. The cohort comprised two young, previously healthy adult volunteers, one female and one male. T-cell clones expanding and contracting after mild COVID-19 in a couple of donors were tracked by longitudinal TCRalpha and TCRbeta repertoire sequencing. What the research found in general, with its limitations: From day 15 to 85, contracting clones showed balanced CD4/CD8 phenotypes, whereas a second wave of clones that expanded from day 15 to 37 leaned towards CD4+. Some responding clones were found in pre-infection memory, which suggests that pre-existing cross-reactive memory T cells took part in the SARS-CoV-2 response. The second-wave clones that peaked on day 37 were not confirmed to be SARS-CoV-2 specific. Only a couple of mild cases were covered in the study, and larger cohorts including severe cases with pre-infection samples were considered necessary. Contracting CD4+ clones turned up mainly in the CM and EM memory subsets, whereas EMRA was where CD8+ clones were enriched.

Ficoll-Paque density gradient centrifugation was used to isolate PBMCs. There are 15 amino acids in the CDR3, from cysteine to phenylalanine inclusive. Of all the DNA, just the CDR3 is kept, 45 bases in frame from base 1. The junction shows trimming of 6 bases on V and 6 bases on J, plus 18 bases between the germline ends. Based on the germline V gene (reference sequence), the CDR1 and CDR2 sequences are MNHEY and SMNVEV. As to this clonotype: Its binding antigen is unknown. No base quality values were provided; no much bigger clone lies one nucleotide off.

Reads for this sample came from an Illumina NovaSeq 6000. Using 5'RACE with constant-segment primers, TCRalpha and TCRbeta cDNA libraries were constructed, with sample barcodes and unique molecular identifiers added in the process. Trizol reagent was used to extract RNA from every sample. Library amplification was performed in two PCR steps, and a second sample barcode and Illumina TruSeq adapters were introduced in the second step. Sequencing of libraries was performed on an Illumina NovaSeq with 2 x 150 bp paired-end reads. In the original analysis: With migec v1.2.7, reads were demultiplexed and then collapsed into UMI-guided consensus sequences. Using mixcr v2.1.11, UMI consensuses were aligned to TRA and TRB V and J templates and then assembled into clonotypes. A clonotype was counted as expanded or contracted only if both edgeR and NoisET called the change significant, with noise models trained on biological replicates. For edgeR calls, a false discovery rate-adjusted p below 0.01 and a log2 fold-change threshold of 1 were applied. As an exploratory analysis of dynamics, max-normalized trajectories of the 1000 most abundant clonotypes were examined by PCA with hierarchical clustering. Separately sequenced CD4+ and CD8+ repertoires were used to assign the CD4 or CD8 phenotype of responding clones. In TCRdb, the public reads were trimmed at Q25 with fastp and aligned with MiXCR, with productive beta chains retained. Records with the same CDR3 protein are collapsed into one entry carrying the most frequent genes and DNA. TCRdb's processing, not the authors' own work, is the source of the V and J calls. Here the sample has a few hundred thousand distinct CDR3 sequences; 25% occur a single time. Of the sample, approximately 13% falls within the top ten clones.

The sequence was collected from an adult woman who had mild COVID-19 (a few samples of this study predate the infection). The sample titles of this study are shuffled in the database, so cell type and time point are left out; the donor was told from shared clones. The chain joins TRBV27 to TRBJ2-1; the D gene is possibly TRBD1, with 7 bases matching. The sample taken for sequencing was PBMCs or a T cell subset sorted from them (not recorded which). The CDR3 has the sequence CASRAGQIISNEQFF. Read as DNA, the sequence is TGTGCCAGCAGGGCGGGACAGATCATCTCCAATGAGCAGTTCTTC.